These 14 T cell receptor beta chains came from one sample sequenced in a study of memory CD4+ T cells and cytomegalovirus serostatus (dated by TCRdb to the late 2010s). Libraries were made using the immunoSEQ multiplex PCR assay. Not all clones reach the TCRdb copy of this immuneACCESS table, which keeps in-frame sequences only. Checked studies attribute under half of the gap to unresolved V genes and leave the rest unexplained. Recorded for this sample are 56,000 or so clones; around three quarters of them occurred a single time. The ten largest clones add up to around 1.5% of the sample. A FACSAria II was used to sort memory CD4+ T cells, defined as single viable CD3+CD4+CD8-CD45RO+ cells. Sequencing used memory CD4+ T cells from blood. The receptors were gathered from an adult in good health and CMV-seronegative.

V and J are TRBV7-2 and TRBJ1-2, with TRBD1 matching over 7 bases. The trim removed 8 bases at V and 4 bases at J, leaving 7 bases unmatched. Germline-derived CDR1 and CDR2 are SGHTA and FQGNSA. The CDR3 has 13 amino acids. This chain's CDR3 is CASEGAGSYGYTF. The DNA of the CDR3 is TGTGCCAGCGAGGGGGCGGGGAGCTATGGCTACACCTTC.

The J gene is TRBJ1-5, the V gene TRBV28; no definite D call. V was shortened by 1 base and J by 3 bases, with 10 bases between the two germline ends. CDR3 length equals 15 residues. Germline loops: CDR1 MDHEN, CDR2 SYDVKM. The CDR3 protein is CASSLSAGSNQPQHF. DNA for the CDR3: TGTGCCAGCAGTTTATCGGCGGGTTCCAATCAGCCCCAGCATTTT.

A word on this clone: At one end, the junction sequence differs from germline, possibly due to a read error. J is TRBJ2-7 and V is TRBV4-1, with TRBD2 matching over 10 bases. Germline V CDR1 and CDR2: MGHRA, YSYEKL. The CDR3 sequence is 18 residues long. The CDR3 loop is CASSRRPSSGRASYGQYF. CDR3 nucleotide sequence: TGCGCCAGCAGCCGCCGCCCATCCAGCGGGAGGGCCTCCTACGGGCAGTACTTC.

The rearrangement links TRBV4-3 to TRBJ2-7; tentative D call: TRBD1 (5 bases). Trimming pared 5 bases from V and 1 base from J, leaving 15 bases between. In germline, CDR1 is LGHNA, CDR2 YSLEER. The CDR3 is made up of 15 amino acids. CDR3 residues: CASSSTWKGSYEQYF. DNA for the CDR3: TGCGCCAGCAGCAGTACATGGAAGGGGTCCTACGAGCAGTACTTC.

J is TRBJ2-3 and V is TRBV10-3; D gene uncertain. Trimming left V 2 bases short and J 9 bases short, with 12 bases between. There are 13 residues in the CDR3. The germline gives CDR1 ENHRY, CDR2 SYGVKD. The CDR3 protein is CAISEPGTATQYF. In nucleotides, the CDR3 is TGTGCCATCAGTGAGCCAGGAACTGCGACGCAGTATTTT.

The chain carries TRBV2 and TRBJ1-1; 9 bases agree with TRBD1. J was trimmed by 1 base and V by 3 bases; bases with no gene match: 3. CDR1 is SNHLY, CDR2 FYNNEI, per germline. The CDR3 contains 15 residues. CDR3 sequence: CASSETGGTNTEAFF. Here the CDR3 DNA reads TGTGCCAGCAGTGAGACAGGGGGGACGAACACTGAAGCTTTCTTT.

The V gene is TRBV5-1, the J gene TRBJ1-2; perhaps TRBD1 as D (6 bases). V lost 6 bases and J lost 0, with 12 bases in between. The V gene's germline CDR1 is SGHRS and CDR2 YFSETQ. CDR3 length: 14 amino acids. The CDR3 is CASTGQPTNYGYTF. The CDR3 DNA reads TGCGCCAGCACCGGACAGCCCACTAACTATGGCTACACCTTC.

J is TRBJ1-2 and V is TRBV29-1; 7 bases are shared with TRBD1. The CDR3 is 12 residues long. Unmatched junction bases numbered 6, after V lost 7 bases and J lost 4 bases. The V gene's germline CDR1 is SQVTM and CDR2 ANQGSEA. CDR3 sequence reads: CSARQGSYGYTF. CDR3 bases: TGCAGCGCAAGACAGGGTTCCTATGGCTACACCTTC.

The chain links TRBV5-4 to TRBJ2-7; maybe TRBD2 (5 bases). Germline lookup yields CDR1 SGHNT and CDR2 YYREEE (reference sequence). This CDR3 comprises 15 residues. The ends were cut back, 2 bases at V and 0 bases at J, with 12 bases in the middle. CDR3: CASSFTGFSSYEQYF. The CDR3 DNA reads as TGTGCCAGCAGCTTTACGGGATTTTCCTCCTACGAGCAGTACTTC.

This clone was seen only once. The V and J genes are TRBV6-6 and TRBJ1-2; 10 nucleotides match TRBD1. V lost 6 bases, J lost 4 bases, and 8 bases stayed unmatched. Germline loops: CDR1 MNHNY, CDR2 SVGAGI (reference sequence). The CDR3 contains 15 residues. CDR3 residues: CASREGQGFAYGYTF. The DNA of the CDR3 is TGTGCCAGCAGGGAGGGACAGGGGTTCGCCTATGGCTACACCTTC.

The genes are TRBV5-1 and TRBJ2-2; D uncertain. V was shortened by 0 bases and J by 7 bases, with 7 bases between the two germline ends. This CDR3 contains 13 residues. Germline loops: CDR1 SGHRS, CDR2 YFSETQ. CDR3 residues: CASSLGQLGELFF. The CDR3 bases are TGCGCCAGCAGCTTGGGACAACTCGGGGAGCTGTTTTTT.

The chain joins TRBV9 to TRBJ2-7; D might be TRBD1 or TRBD2, each matching 5 bases. This CDR3 spans 15 amino acids. V lost 0 bases and J 7 bases, leaving 17 bases between the germline ends. In germline, CDR1 is SGDLS, CDR2 YYNGEE. In nucleotides, the CDR3 is TGTGCCAGCAGCGTAGGGAGCCAGGGCCCGGGGGAGCAGTACTTC. Protein sequence: CASSVGSQGPGEQYF.

The chain is built from TRBV7-2 and TRBJ2-1, with 7 positions matching TRBD1. The ends lost 5 bases at V and 4 bases at J; junction bases unmatched: 8. Germline values: CDR1 SGHTA, CDR2 FQGNSA. This CDR3 has 15 residues. The CDR3 coding sequence is TGTGCCAGCAGCCCACGAGGGGGCCGTTACAATGAGCAGTTCTTC. It specifies CASSPRGGRYNEQFF.

This chain joins TRBV7-2 and TRBJ2-2; TRBD2 is a possible D gene (6 bases). Germline values: CDR1 SGHTA, CDR2 FQGNSA. Trimming stripped 5 bases from V and 4 bases from J, with 14 bases between. The CDR3 length is 15 residues. The CDR3 DNA reads TGTGCCAGCAGCCCCTATAGCGGTGGCACCGGGGAGCTGTTTTTT. It yields the protein CASSPYSGGTGELFF.